This TCR beta chain was sequenced in a study of Graves' ophthalmopathy and Graves' hyperthyroidism. Researchers took RNA transcripts and amplified TCR beta CDR3 regions from them. Second-round multiplex PCR came after a first-round RT-PCR that employed HTBI primers. TCRdb called the multiplex PCR reads again in MiXCR, with one record for every CDR3 protein. The table records around 1.1 million distinct CDR3 sequences, about two fifths of them present only once. The germline V gene encodes CDR1 DFQATT and CDR2 SNEGSKA (reference sequence). After removal of 3 bases from V and 2 bases from J, the junction contained 5 bases not matched to a gene. The CDR3 is made up of 15 amino acids.

The rearrangement uses TRBV20-1 and TRBJ2-7; 12 bases are a match to TRBD2. The receptor was derived from an adult man with Graves' hyperthyroidism. The sequenced sample was peripheral blood or thyroid tissue (not recorded which). The CDR3 here is CSARDTSGRPYEQYF. As DNA, the CDR3 is TGCAGTGCTAGGGACACTAGCGGGAGGCCCTACGAGCAGTACTTC.